The clone carrying this TCR beta chain has more than one count but fewer than ten. This sample is part of a study of cytomegalovirus exposure and HLA in healthy donors. Germline CDR1 is SGHNT and CDR2 is YYREEE (reference sequence). This CDR3 has 15 residues. Trimming removed 5 bases at V and 0 bases at J, with 12 bases between. The PCR had 60 Vbeta and 13 Jbeta primers. The repertoire was sequenced with immunoSEQ multiplex PCR; TCRdb's copy has only in-frame clones and lacks some. The sample has over 60,000 clones; over 60% are singletons. The receptor comes from a woman in her twenties or thirties in good health and CMV-seronegative. The chain uses TRBV5-4 and TRBJ2-1, with D possibly matching TRBD2 (5 bases). Sequenced material: PBMCs. CDR3 bases: TGTGCCAGCAGAAATGACTACAGCTCCTACAATGAGCAGTTCTTC. This sequence encodes CASRNDYSSYNEQFF.